One and the same sample provided the 10 T cell receptor gamma chains below, sequenced in a study of gamma-delta chains in newborns, infants, children. TCRdb used CATT to re-call clones from the reads. The sample contains nearly 2,500 gamma-chain clones, about 40% of which appear only once. The material sequenced was blood. The source of these receptors is a child who was a newborn, infant or young child, either healthy, febrile or measles-vaccinated (not recorded which).

This clone was found a few times. The sample contains more than one DNA sequence encoding this CDR3. The chain joins TRGV4 to TRGJ1 or TRGJ2. TCRdb leaves out the J gene; it was filled in here by matching the DNA to germline. Germline V gene sequence: CDR1 EGSTGY, CDR2 YDSYTSSV. After removal of 1 base from V and 3 bases from J, the junction contained 3 bases not matched to a gene. The length of the CDR3 is 13 residues. The CDR3 DNA reads as TGTGCCACCTGGGATGGTGCTTATTATAAGAAACTCTTT. It translates to CATWDGAYYKKLF.

Turning to this clone: The same CDR3 arises from other DNA sequences in this sample as well. This sequence joins TRGV4 and TRGJ1 or TRGJ2. No J segment appears in TCRdb, so it was assigned here by matching the sequence to germline. CDR3 length: 13 amino acids. Germline V lookup: CDR1 EGSTGY, CDR2 YDSYTSSV. V trimming: 4 bases; J trimming: 3 bases; junction bases outside the gene matches: 6. The CDR3 bases are TGTGCCACCTGGGACGTACCTTATTATAAGAAACTCTTT. Amino acid sequence: CATWDVPYYKKLF.

V gene TRGV3 combines with J gene TRGJ1 or TRGJ2. The CDR3 has 10 residues. Germline lookup yields CDR1 VTNTFY and CDR2 YDVSTARD (reference sequence). V trimming: 3 bases; J trimming: 13 bases; junction bases outside the gene matches: 6. The CDR3 DNA sequence: TGTGCCACCTGGGACGGTAGTAAACTCTTT. It yields the protein CATWDGSKLF.

On this clone itself: This sample includes further DNA sequences coding for the same CDR3. The J gene is TRGJP, the V gene TRGV9. The J gene comes from matching the DNA to germline here; TCRdb lacks it. J lost 7 bases, V lost 1 base, and 1 base had no gene match. Germline values: CDR1 GITISATS, CDR2 ISYDGTV (reference sequence). This CDR3 region has 15 residues. CDR3 nucleotide sequence: TGTGCCTTGTGGGAGGTCGAGTTGGGCAAAAAAATCAAGGTATTT. This encodes CALWEVELGKKIKVF.

Details on this clone: The junction shows a germline mismatch at one end, possibly a read error. Different DNA sequences within this sample yield the same CDR3. The CDR3 DNA reads as TGCGCCTTGTGGGAGGAAGAGTTGGGCAAAAAAATCAAGGTATTT. This encodes CALWEEELGKKIKVF. The gene calls are TRGV9 and TRGJP. The J gene, missing from TCRdb, was assigned here through DNA to germline matching. Germline-derived CDR1 and CDR2 are GITISATS and ISYDGTV (reference sequence). The CDR3 spans 15 residues.

This clone turned up a few times. V is TRGV4 and J is TRGJ1 or TRGJ2. TCRdb offers no J gene call, so here the DNA was matched to germline to obtain one. There are 13 residues in the CDR3. Unmatched junction bases numbered 6, after V lost 4 bases and J lost 3 bases. Germline V gene lookup returns CDR1 EGSTGY and CDR2 YDSYTSSV. Here the CDR3 reads CATWDEIYYKKLF. The CDR3 bases are TGTGCCACCTGGGACGAGATTTATTATAAGAAACTCTTT.

This clone has just a few counts. Other DNA variants within this sample encode the same CDR3. The CDR3 nucleotides are TGTGCCTTGTGGGAGGACCAAGAGTTGGGCAAAAAAATCAAGGTATTT. It codes for CALWEDQELGKKIKVF. The chain joins TRGV9 to TRGJP. Matching the DNA to germline supplied the J gene, which TCRdb does not give. This CDR3 has 16 amino acids. In germline, CDR1 is GITISATS, CDR2 ISYDGTV (reference sequence). The trim removed 2 bases at V and 4 bases at J, leaving 2 bases unmatched.

As to this clone: One end of the junction is discordant with germline, which a read error may explain. V and J are TRGV3 and TRGJ1 or TRGJ2. The J gene comes from matching the DNA to germline here; TCRdb lacks it. Germline CDR1 VTNTFY, CDR2 YDVSTARD (reference sequence). The CDR3 is 13 residues long. The DNA of the CDR3 is TGTGCCACCTGGGGCAGGCCTGGTTATAAGAAACTCTTT. Translation gives CATWGRPGYKKLF.

This sequence joins TRGV3 and TRGJ1 or TRGJ2. The J gene is not listed in TCRdb, so it was assigned here from a DNA match to germline. After removal of 3 bases from V and 6 bases from J, the junction contained 8 bases not matched to a gene. CDR1 is VTNTFY and CDR2 is YDVSTARD in the germline V gene (reference sequence). This CDR3 comprises 13 residues. CDR3 amino acids: CATWDQGGYKKLF. For the CDR3, the DNA is TGTGCCACCTGGGACCAGGGGGGTTATAAGAAACTCTTT.

The chain uses TRGV4 and TRGJ1 or TRGJ2. Germline V gene sequence: CDR1 EGSTGY, CDR2 YDSYTSSV. J was trimmed by 6 bases and V by 0 bases; bases with no gene match: 2. This CDR3 contains 12 residues. The CDR3 protein is CATWDGAYKKLF. The CDR3 bases are TGTGCCACCTGGGATGGGGCTTATAAGAAACTCTTT.